The rows below give T cell receptor beta chains drawn from one sample of a study of T cells in Graves' hyperthyroidism and ophthalmopathy. A single record per CDR3 protein comes from TCRdb applying MiXCR to the multiplex PCR reads. The sample shows 450,000 to 650,000 distinct CDR3 sequences, about 20% of them seen only once. What was sequenced was blood. These receptors were taken from a man aged 18-30 years with Graves' hyperthyroidism. The CDR3 runs from the conserved cysteine through the conserved F or W. The order of the fields is D gene, V gene, J gene, clone size, CDR3 DNA, CDR3 protein. A D gene is named only where the DNA matches it firmly. A clone size is listed for some rows: how often the clone was seen (once, few, many), or a class if it is expanded.

D: TRBD2
V: TRBV6-2/TRBV6-3
J: TRBJ2-7
size: many
DNA: TGTGCCAGCAGCCCCTCACCGGGACTAGCGGAGACTTTTCCCTACGAGCAGTACTTC
CDR3: CASSPSPGLAETFPYEQYF

D: TRBD2
V: TRBV19
J: TRBJ2-5
size: many
DNA: TGTGCCAGTAGTATTAAGCAGCGGGGGGGCCGGGAGACCCAGTACTTC
CDR3: CASSIKQRGGRETQYF

D: .
V: TRBV5-5
J: TRBJ2-5
size: many
DNA: TGTGCCAGCAGCTTGTCCCCCAGTGAAGAGACCCAGTACTTC
CDR3: CASSLSPSEETQYF

D: .
V: TRBV5-1
J: TRBJ1-1
size: few
DNA: TGCGCCAGCAGCTTGAATTGGGGGGTCATGAACACTGAAGCTTTCTTT
CDR3: CASSLNWGVMNTEAFF

D: TRBD1
V: TRBV11-3
J: TRBJ1-5
size: .
DNA: TGTGCCAGCAGCTGGGGACAGCCGTATCAGCCCCAGCATTTT
CDR3: CASSWGQPYQPQHF

D: TRBD2
V: TRBV4-3
J: TRBJ2-2
size: .
DNA: TGCGCCAGCAGCCCAAGCGGGGGGCCGGGTACCGGGGAGCTGTTTTTT
CDR3: CASSPSGGPGTGELFF

D: .
V: TRBV19
J: TRBJ1-1
size: many
DNA: TGTGCCGCCCAAGACCTAACTGGCACTGAAGCTTTCTTT
CDR3: CAAQDLTGTEAFF

D: TRBD1
V: TRBV11-2
J: TRBJ1-5
size: .
DNA: TGTGCCAGCAGCCGCCCCGGGACAGGGGGCAATCAGCCCCAGCATTTT
CDR3: CASSRPGTGGNQPQHF

D: TRBD1
V: TRBV4-1
J: TRBJ1-5
size: .
DNA: TGCGCCAGCAGCCAAATATCCGGACAGGGTGGGAGTCAGCCCCAGCATTTT
CDR3: CASSQISGQGGSQPQHF

D: TRBD1
V: TRBV6-4
J: TRBJ1-1
size: many
DNA: TGTGCCAGCAGTCCTGACGGGACAGGGGGGACTGAAGCTTTCTTT
CDR3: CASSPDGTGGTEAFF

D: .
V: TRBV10-3
J: TRBJ1-5
size: many
DNA: TGTGCCATCAGTGACGCAGGGTCTTATGGCAATCAGCCCCAGCATTTT
CDR3: CAISDAGSYGNQPQHF

D: .
V: TRBV24-1
J: TRBJ1-5
size: many
DNA: TGTGCCACCAGTGATCAAAGGGGGCAGCCCCAGCATTTT
CDR3: CATSDQRGQPQHF

D: .
V: TRBV30
J: TRBJ1-3
size: many
DNA: TGTGCCTGGGCGGTAGAGGCAGGGGGAAACACCATATATTTT
CDR3: CAWAVEAGGNTIYF

D: TRBD1
V: TRBV12-3/TRBV12-4
J: TRBJ1-5
size: many
DNA: TGTGCCAGCAGTAGGACAGGGGGCGAGGGCAATCAGCCCCAGCATTTT
CDR3: CASSRTGGEGNQPQHF

D: .
V: TRBV14
J: TRBJ2-2
size: .
DNA: TGTGCCAGCAGCCAACTAGGGAGGAATCCCGGGGAGCTGTTTTTT
CDR3: CASSQLGRNPGELFF

D: TRBD1
V: TRBV20-1
J: TRBJ1-1
size: many
DNA: TGCAGTGCTAGTACAGGGGCCACTGAAGCTTTCTTT
CDR3: CSASTGATEAFF

D: .
V: TRBV4-1
J: TRBJ1-1
size: .
DNA: TGCGCCAGCAGCCATCAAATTGGGGGACAAAAGAACACTGAAGCTTTCTTT
CDR3: CASSHQIGGQKNTEAFF

D: .
V: TRBV6-2/TRBV6-3
J: TRBJ1-6
size: .
DNA: TGTGCCAGCAGTTTGGCTACCGGGGCCGCACCCCTCCACTTT
CDR3: CASSLATGAAPLHF

D: .
V: TRBV28
J: TRBJ2-7
size: many
DNA: TGTGCCAGCACCCCGGGCCGGTCCGACTACGAGCAGTACTTC
CDR3: CASTPGRSDYEQYF

D: .
V: TRBV6-2/TRBV6-3
J: TRBJ1-2
size: many
DNA: TGTGCCAGCAGACCCGACAGTGACTATGGCTACACCTTC
CDR3: CASRPDSDYGYTF

D: TRBD1
V: TRBV20-1
J: TRBJ2-2
size: .
DNA: TGCAGTGCTAGAGATGGACAGGGGGCTGGCACCGGGGAGCTGTTTTTT
CDR3: CSARDGQGAGTGELFF

D: TRBD1
V: TRBV28
J: TRBJ2-4
size: many
DNA: TGTGCCAGCAGTTTCGGCCCTGTTGGGCAGGGGGACATTCAGTACTTC
CDR3: CASSFGPVGQGDIQYF

D: TRBD2
V: TRBV20-1
J: TRBJ2-7
size: many
DNA: TGCAGTGCTAGAGACGGACTAGCGGGGACGCAGTACTTC
CDR3: CSARDGLAGTQYF

D: .
V: TRBV3-1
J: TRBJ2-2
size: few
DNA: TGTGCCAGCAGCCGTTACAGGCTTCCGAACACCGGGGAGCTGTTTTTT
CDR3: CASSRYRLPNTGELFF

D: .
V: TRBV7-8
J: TRBJ2-2
size: few
DNA: TGTGCCAGCAGTACCAGCGGGTCCGAGAACACCGGGGAGCTGTTTTTT
CDR3: CASSTSGSENTGELFF

D: .
V: TRBV19
J: TRBJ1-1
size: many
DNA: TGTGCCAGTAGTATTTGGGGCAGCCCGAACACTGAAGCTTTCTTT
CDR3: CASSIWGSPNTEAFF

D: .
V: TRBV7-9
J: TRBJ2-2
size: few
DNA: TGTGCCAGCAGCCTCGACGTTCTAACCGGGGAGCTGTTTTTT
CDR3: CASSLDVLTGELFF

D: TRBD1
V: TRBV7-8
J: TRBJ1-2
size: many
DNA: TGTGCCAGCAGTTTCGACAGGGGGCAGGACTATGGCTACACCTTC
CDR3: CASSFDRGQDYGYTF

D: .
V: TRBV20-1
J: TRBJ2-5
size: many
DNA: TGCAGTGCCATCGGTACTAGTCAGGAGACCCAGTACTTC
CDR3: CSAIGTSQETQYF